One sample yielded the 28 T cell receptor beta chains listed below, sequenced in a study of PD-L1 blockade in urothelial cancer. Time point specified: pretreatment peripheral blood. The method was immunoSEQ multiplex PCR; TCRdb's version includes in-frame clones alone and lacks a portion of them. The sample carries about 16,000 clones, about 89% recorded once. Sequences were derived from PBMCs, sampled around atezolizumab (anti-PD-L1) treatment. These receptors were taken from a man between 65 and 85 years old with urothelial cancer.

This chain links TRBV7-6 with TRBJ1-4; D remains ambiguous. The CDR3 runs to 15 residues. Germline CDR1 and CDR2: SGHVS and FNYEAQ. V dropped 1 base and J dropped 5 bases, with 11 bases sitting between them. Written as DNA, the CDR3 is TGTGCCAGCAGCTTAGAGCCAGGCTCAAATGAAAAACTGTTTTTT. It encodes CASSLEPGSNEKLFF.

The chain employs TRBV2 and TRBJ2-5; D may be TRBD1 (5 bases). Germline V CDR1 and CDR2: SNHLY, FYNNEI. The CDR3 loop spans 13 amino acids. Trimming left V 2 bases short and J 4 bases short, with 8 bases between. CDR3 sequence reads: CASSEITGETQYF. The CDR3 nucleotides are TGTGCCAGCAGTGAAATTACAGGAGAGACCCAGTACTTC.

The rearrangement uses TRBV5-6 and TRBJ2-3; no clear D gene. Germline V gene data show CDR1 as SGHDT and CDR2 as YYEEEE. The CDR3 runs to 14 residues. Trimming shortened V by 3 bases and J by 4 bases, and 12 bases separated the two germline ends. The CDR3 coding sequence is TGTGCCAGCAGCTCCACCAGAGGCCCAGATACGCAGTATTTT. This gives the protein CASSSTRGPDTQYF.

The J gene is TRBJ2-7, the V gene TRBV5-4; 9 bases map to TRBD1. Germline-derived CDR1 and CDR2 are SGHNT and YYREEE (reference sequence). The CDR3 is made up of 14 amino acids. With V trimmed by 4 bases and J by 3 bases, 5 bases remained unmatched. CDR3 nucleotide sequence: TGTGCCAGCAGCCTGACAGGGGGAAACTACGAGCAGTACTTC. Translation: CASSLTGGNYEQYF.

In its sample, this clone was seen once. The V gene is TRBV2, the J gene TRBJ1-1, with 8 bases lining up with TRBD1. The germline V gene encodes CDR1 SNHLY and CDR2 FYNNEI. This CDR3 spans 15 amino acids. Losses at the gene ends were 2 bases for V and 5 bases for J; bases not matched to a gene: 7. CDR3 amino acids: CASSEQGALVTEAFF. CDR3 bases: TGTGCCAGCAGTGAACAGGGGGCGTTGGTAACTGAAGCTTTCTTT.

V is TRBV28 and J is TRBJ2-7, with TRBD2 as a possible D gene (5 bases). V dropped 6 bases and J dropped 9 bases, with 27 bases sitting between them. There are 16 residues in the CDR3. CDR1 and CDR2 (germline): MDHEN, SYDVKM. The CDR3 bases are TGTGCCAGCAGCCCCTCGCCTGGAGGAGACCCGGGTGGGCAGTACTTC. Its translation is CASSPSPGGDPGGQYF. Supplemented by reference TRBV28 and TRBJ2-7, the full variable domain reads DVKVTQSSRYLVKRTGEKVFLECVQDMDHENMFWYRQDPGLGLRLIYFSYDVKMKEKGDIPEGYSVSREKKERFSLILESASTNQTSMYLCASSPSPGGDPGGQYFGPGTRLTVT.

The gene calls are TRBV30 and TRBJ1-4; a weak D match, TRBD1 (6 bases). The V end lost 4 bases, the J end lost 3 bases, and 12 bases lay between the germline ends. From germline, CDR1 is GTSNPN and CDR2 SVGIG (reference sequence). The CDR3 runs 14 residues. CDR3: CAWKQGYANEKLFF. For the CDR3, the DNA is TGTGCCTGGAAACAGGGATACGCTAATGAAAAACTGTTTTTT.

The chain is built from TRBV28 and TRBJ2-7; TRBD2 aligns across 7 bases. With 7 bases clipped from V and 6 bases from J, the junction kept 9 bases outside the gene matches. This CDR3 has 13 residues. The V gene's germline CDR1 is MDHEN and CDR2 SYDVKM. CDR3 residues: CASTLTQRGEQYF. In nucleotides, the CDR3 is TGTGCCAGCACCCTTACGCAGCGGGGCGAGCAGTACTTC. The full variable domain, its missing parts supplied by reference TRBV28 and TRBJ2-7, is DVKVTQSSRYLVKRTGEKVFLECVQDMDHENMFWYRQDPGLGLRLIYFSYDVKMKEKGDIPEGYSVSREKKERFSLILESASTNQTSMYLCASTLTQRGEQYFGPGTRLTVT.

The chain employs TRBV11-1 and TRBJ1-1, with D unclear. V lost 5 bases to trimming and J lost 0 bases, with 13 bases between them. The CDR3 contains 15 residues. Germline assignment: CDR1 SGHAT and CDR2 FQDESV (reference sequence). As DNA, the CDR3 is TGTGCCAGCAGCCAATCCTCAGGCATGAACACTGAAGCTTTCTTT. This translates into CASSQSSGMNTEAFF.

This clone was seen only once. CDR3 protein: CASRTGLRAYEQYF. CDR3 DNA sequence: TGTGCCAGCAGGACAGGGTTAAGGGCCTACGAGCAGTACTTC. The chain uses TRBV6-1 and TRBJ2-7; the match to TRBD1 covers 7 bases. After removal of 6 bases from V and 2 bases from J, the junction contained 7 bases not matched to a gene. The CDR3 spans 14 residues. CDR1 and CDR2 (germline): MNHNS, SASEGT.

V and J are TRBV28 and TRBJ1-5; D may be TRBD1 (5 bases). The CDR3 length is 15 residues. The V gene lost 11 bases and the J gene lost 7 bases, with 24 bases spanning the gap. CDR1 is MDHEN and CDR2 is SYDVKM in the germline V gene. CDR3 in DNA: TGTGCCGGGCGGGGTTCGGGGGGAGTTATGCAGCCCCAGCATTTT. Protein product: CAGRGSGGVMQPQHF.

The rearrangement links TRBV10-3 to TRBJ1-1; a weak D match, TRBD1 (6 bases). Germline values: CDR1 ENHRY, CDR2 SYGVKD. The CDR3 totals 12 residues. V was trimmed by 4 bases and J by 8 bases, leaving 11 bases between them. CDR3 nucleotides: TGTGCCATCAGTGGCAGGGGTCCCGAAGCTTTCTTT. It encodes CAISGRGPEAFF.

This chain uses TRBV10-1 with TRBJ1-3; the D gene is possibly TRBD1 (5 bases). Trimming pared 7 bases from V and 2 bases from J, leaving 6 bases between. The length of the CDR3 is 12 residues. CDR1 and CDR2 from the germline V gene are WNHNN and SYGVQD (reference sequence). CDR3 DNA sequence: TGCGCCAGCAAAGGGGCTGGAAACACCATATATTTT. It yields the protein CASKGAGNTIYF.

The chain employs TRBV5-6 and TRBJ2-5; 7 bases align to TRBD1. CDR3 length: 16 residues. V shed 3 bases, J shed 0 bases, and the junction held 8 bases outside the gene matches. Germline V CDR1 and CDR2: SGHDT, YYEEEE. The CDR3: CASSSHPGQYQETQYF. The CDR3 nucleotides are TGTGCCAGCAGCTCACATCCGGGACAGTACCAAGAGACCCAGTACTTC.

The rearrangement joins TRBV28 to TRBJ2-6, with no clear D. Trimming stripped 10 bases from V and 0 bases from J, with 13 bases between. The CDR3 has 15 residues. Germline V CDR1 and CDR2: MDHEN, SYDVKM. The chain's CDR3 is CANYLLRSGANVLTF. CDR3 sequence (DNA): TGTGCCAACTACCTCCTCCGCTCTGGGGCCAACGTCCTGACTTTC.

The chain links TRBV6-1 to TRBJ1-2; 8 positions match TRBD1. The CDR3 totals 15 residues. J gave up 7 bases and V 2 bases, and 9 bases lay outside the gene matches. CDR1 is MNHNS, CDR2 SASEGT, per germline. CDR3 in DNA: TGTGCCAGCAGTGAATCCAGGACAGGGAGCAGTGGCTACACCTTC. Encoded protein: CASSESRTGSSGYTF.

The CDR3, as DNA: TGTGCCAGCAGCCAAACAGGGGGCAGTCAGCCCCAGCATTTT. Encoded protein: CASSQTGGSQPQHF. This rearrangement joins TRBV7-9 to TRBJ1-5, with 9 positions matching TRBD1. V gave up 5 bases and J gave up 6 bases; unmatched junction bases: 5. This CDR3 has 14 residues. Germline V lookup: CDR1 SEHNR, CDR2 FQNEAQ (reference sequence).

CDR3: CASSESRGGLADTQYF. CDR3 sequence (DNA): TGCGCCAGCAGTGAGTCGCGGGGGGGCCTGGCAGATACGCAGTATTTT. The rearrangement uses TRBV10-1 and TRBJ2-3, with 9 bases identical to TRBD2. The germline V gene encodes CDR1 WNHNN and CDR2 SYGVQD (reference sequence). The ends lost 0 bases at V and 4 bases at J; junction bases unmatched: 5. CDR3 size: 16 residues.

The rearrangement joins TRBV11-2 to TRBJ2-7, with 8 bases that match TRBD1. The CDR3 is made up of 18 amino acids. Germline CDR1 reads SGHAT; CDR2 reads FQNNGV. V shed 1 base, J shed 3 bases, and the junction held 14 bases outside the gene matches. Written as DNA, the CDR3 is TGTGCCAGCAGCTTAGTTATCCTGGGACAGGTGGGAAGCTACGAGCAGTACTTC. Translated: CASSLVILGQVGSYEQYF. The entire variable domain, with the rest obtained from reference TRBV11-2 and TRBJ2-7, is as follows: EAGVAQSPRYKIIEKRQSVAFWCNPISGHATLYWYQQILGQGPKLLIQFQNNGVVDDSQLPKDRFSAERLKGVDSTLKIQPAKLEDSAVYLCASSLVILGQVGSYEQYFGPGTRLTVT.

This chain links TRBV7-6 with TRBJ1-4; D is ambiguous. Trimming pared 5 bases from V and 6 bases from J, leaving 13 bases between. The V gene's germline CDR1 is SGHVS and CDR2 FNYEAQ. CDR3 size: 14 residues. CDR3 residues: CASSDQLGDEKLFF. DNA of the CDR3: TGTGCCAGCAGCGACCAGCTGGGAGATGAAAAACTGTTTTTT.

The chain has TRBV4-1 and TRBJ2-1; the match to TRBD2 covers 16 bases. This CDR3 is 19 amino acids long. With 4 bases clipped from V and 7 bases from J, the junction kept 13 bases outside the gene matches. Germline CDR1 MGHRA, CDR2 YSYEKL. The CDR3 here is CASSRQYPGLAGGRNEQFF. In DNA, the CDR3 is TGCGCCAGCAGCCGCCAATATCCGGGACTAGCGGGGGGGAGGAATGAGCAGTTCTTC.

The J gene is TRBJ2-1, the V gene TRBV9; D gene unclear. With 0 bases removed from V and 0 bases from J, the gap between germline ends came to 13 bases. This CDR3 has 17 amino acids. In germline, CDR1 is SGDLS, CDR2 YYNGEE. The CDR3 here is CASSVGSLFSSYNEQFF. DNA for the CDR3: TGTGCCAGCAGCGTAGGGAGTTTATTTAGCTCCTACAATGAGCAGTTCTTC.

The CDR3 reads CASSSYAETIQYF. CDR3 in DNA: TGTGCCAGCAGCTCTTATGCGGAGACCATTCAGTACTTC. The chain uses TRBV14 and TRBJ2-4; D remains unclear. Germline CDR1 and CDR2: SGHDN and FVKESK. Trimming cost V 5 bases and J 9 bases, with 14 bases left between them. The CDR3 has 13 residues.

This clone was recorded once. V and J are TRBV5-1 and TRBJ2-3; 7 bases are shared with TRBD2. Germline-derived CDR1 and CDR2 are SGHRS and YFSETQ. Germline trimming cut 1 base from V and 0 bases from J; bases unmatched to any gene: 8. The CDR3 runs to 17 residues. This CDR3 is CASSLLAGEQSTDTQYF. CDR3 coding DNA: TGCGCCAGCAGCTTGTTGGCGGGGGAACAAAGCACAGATACGCAGTATTTT.

The chain is built from TRBV12-5 and TRBJ1-5; the match to TRBD1 covers 7 bases. V dropped 3 bases and J dropped 1; count of bases not matched to a gene: 6. The germline gives CDR1 LGHNT, CDR2 FRNRAP. The CDR3 consists of 16 residues. CDR3 protein: CASGLDDRVSNQPQHF. CDR3 nucleotides: TGTGCTAGTGGTTTAGATGACAGGGTGAGCAATCAGCCCCAGCATTTT.

V gene TRBV5-1 combines with J gene TRBJ2-1, with D unclear. Trimming removed 0 bases at V and 1 base at J, with 8 bases between. CDR1 is SGHRS, CDR2 YFSETQ, per germline. The CDR3 is 15 amino acids. CDR3 in amino acids: CASSLDPGSYNEQFF. DNA for the CDR3: TGCGCCAGCAGCTTGGATCCGGGTTCCTACAATGAGCAGTTCTTC.

This chain connects TRBV18 to TRBJ1-4, with TRBD1 identical over 7 bases. Germline values: CDR1 KGHSH, CDR2 LQKENI. The junction had 7 bases not matched to a gene; V was cut back by 5 bases and J by 4 bases. This CDR3 is built from 15 residues. CDR3: CASSSFGTDNEKLFF. The CDR3 DNA is TGTGCCAGCTCATCTTTTGGGACAGATAATGAAAAACTGTTTTTT.

The chain couples TRBV10-1 to TRBJ2-5; 13 bases are a match to TRBD2. Germline V gene lookup returns CDR1 WNHNN and CDR2 SYGVQD (reference sequence). The CDR3 runs to 18 residues. With V trimmed by 0 bases and J by 5 bases, 9 bases remained unmatched. The CDR3 spells CASSESNLLAGGLETQYF. The CDR3 DNA sequence: TGCGCCAGCAGTGAGTCCAATCTACTAGCGGGGGGGCTGGAGACCCAGTACTTC.